The clone carrying this T cell receptor beta chain has at least ten counts. Its antigen is not known. UMIs were added to TCR cDNA along with a universal primer site when it was made by 5'RACE template switching. TCRdb re-called the 5' RACE reads through MiXCR, storing one row per CDR3 protein. The sample includes hundreds of thousands of distinct CDR3 sequences, roughly 12% of them seen just once. Trimming removed 4 bases at V and 2 bases at J, with 9 bases between. The CDR3 runs 13 residues. Germline CDR1 and CDR2: SQVTM and ANQGSEA. The sample belongs to a study of T cells after yellow fever vaccination. Study-wide background: When fractions had low cell numbers, they were prepared with SMART-Seq v4 Ultra Low Input.

Findings and limits, study-wide: Only a minor proportion of clonotypes was detected across both CD4 and CD8 compartments. Faster peaking, at day 5 versus 15, marked a secondary response that was weaker.

Sample: PBMCs, taken on the day of the yellow fever booster vaccination. The receptor was derived from a man aged 25-45 years who received the YFV17D yellow fever vaccine. The gene calls are TRBV29-1 and TRBJ1-3; D unclear. The CDR3 sequence is CSVGASAGNTIYF. In nucleotides, the CDR3 is TGCAGCGTTGGGGCTTCGGCTGGAAACACCATATATTTT.